A selection of T cell receptor beta chains follows, all from one sample in a study of T cells in tuberculosis. This table comes from immunoSEQ multiplex PCR, and its TCRdb copy is limited to in-frame clones, with some not included. The table has 55,000 to 65,000 clones, about 76% seen once; the top ten hold about 13%. Sequenced input: CD1b-GMM tetramer-negative cells sorted from PBMCs. The source of these receptors is an adult woman with latent tuberculosis. CDR3s include the opening cysteine and the closing phenylalanine or tryptophan. A D gene is named only where the DNA matches it firmly. Where a row states a size, it is once, few, many or the class of an expanded clone; other rows omit it.

CDR3aa | CDR3nt | j_gene | v_gene | abundance | d_gene
CASSSRDRGTGELFF | TGTGCCAGCAGCTCTAGGGACAGGGGAACCGGGGAGCTGTTTTTT | TRBJ2-2 | TRBV11-1 | . | TRBD1
CASLAGNQPQHF | TGTGCCAGCCTCGCGGGGAATCAGCCCCAGCATTTT | TRBJ1-5 | TRBV28 | . | .
CASSLAEGTGQFF | TGTGCCAGCAGCTTAGCTGAAGGGACAGGGCAGTTCTTC | TRBJ2-1 | TRBV7-9 | . | TRBD1
CASSFQGGPYEQYF | TGTGCCAGTAGTTTCCAGGGAGGGCCCTACGAGCAGTACTTC | TRBJ2-7 | TRBV19 | . | TRBD2
CASGIQGNTEAFF | TGTGCCAGCGGAATACAGGGGAACACTGAAGCTTTCTTT | TRBJ1-1 | TRBV6-5 | . | .
CASSSDWDRVMGDTQYF | TGTGCCAGCAGCTCGGACTGGGACAGGGTGATGGGAGATACGCAGTATTTT | TRBJ2-3 | TRBV5-8 | . | TRBD1
CASSLGTEQFF | TGTGCCAGCAGCTTAGGGACAGAGCAGTTCTTC | TRBJ2-1 | TRBV7-3 | few | .
CASSQGLAGLNTGELFF | TGCGCCAGCAGCCAGGGGCTAGCGGGGCTTAACACCGGGGAGCTGTTTTTT | TRBJ2-2 | TRBV4-1 | few | TRBD2
CASSSDLKGGETQYF | TGTGCCAGCAGCTCCGACCTTAAAGGAGGGGAGACCCAGTACTTC | TRBJ2-5 | TRBV7-2 | few | .
CSVDLDGYTF | TGCAGCGTTGATCTAGATGGCTACACCTTC | TRBJ1-2 | TRBV29-1 | . | .
CASTSEAYGYTF | TGTGCCAGCACCTCAGAGGCCTATGGCTACACCTTC | TRBJ1-2 | TRBV28 | . | .
CASSPDRGHEQFF | TGTGCCAGCTCACCGGACAGGGGACATGAGCAGTTCTTC | TRBJ2-1 | TRBV18 | . | TRBD1
CASSTGSGRGSYNEQFF | TGTGCCAGCAGCACGGGGAGCGGGAGAGGGTCCTACAATGAGCAGTTCTTC | TRBJ2-1 | TRBV11-3 | . | TRBD2
CASSGGGYEQYF | TGTGCCAGCAGTGGCGGGGGCTACGAGCAGTACTTC | TRBJ2-7 | TRBV6-1 | . | TRBD2
CASSPEGQSSGNTIYF | TGTGCCAGCTCGCCGGAGGGACAGTCCTCTGGAAACACCATATATTTT | TRBJ1-3 | TRBV18 | . | TRBD1
CAWTGGSGGAGEQFF | TGTGCCTGGACCGGCGGTAGCGGGGGGGCCGGTGAGCAGTTCTTC | TRBJ2-1 | TRBV30 | . | TRBD2
CASSWTVNTYEQYF | TGTGCCAGTAGTTGGACAGTTAACACCTACGAGCAGTACTTC | TRBJ2-7 | TRBV19 | . | .
CASSPRVSSYTDTQYF | TGCGCCAGCAGCCCCCGGGTCTCGAGTTACACAGATACGCAGTATTTT | TRBJ2-3 | TRBV4-1 | . | .
CASRASGDESEQYF | TGCGCCAGCAGGGCTAGCGGGGACGAATCCGAGCAGTACTTC | TRBJ2-7 | TRBV10-2 | . | TRBD2
CASSQGLAVSSYNEQFF | TGTGCCAGCAGCCAGGGACTAGCGGTTAGCTCCTACAATGAGCAGTTCTTC | TRBJ2-1 | TRBV7-8 | . | TRBD2